What follows are 25 T cell receptor beta chains derived from one specimen sequenced in a study of T cell responses to AZD1222 COVID-19 vaccine. The table came from immunoSEQ multiplex PCR; TCRdb's copy has only in-frame clones and leaves some out. The sample includes approximately 180,000 clones, roughly 88% of them seen just once. Specimen: peripheral blood, collected on day 0 of AZD1222 vaccination. Receptors were obtained from an adult in good health.

V usage is TRBV19 and J usage is TRBJ2-1; possibly TRBD1 for D (6 bases). Germline V CDR1 and CDR2: LNHDA, SQIVND (reference sequence). The CDR3 has 16 amino acids. Trimming removed 4 bases at V and 1 base at J, with 14 bases between. CDR3 residues: CASSTRTGRSYNEQFF. CDR3 DNA sequence: TGTGCCAGTAGTACTCGAACAGGGAGATCCTACAATGAGCAGTTCTTC.

The chain links TRBV2 to TRBJ2-7; the D is unclear. Trimming cost V 3 bases and J 2 bases, with 11 bases left between them. This CDR3 region has 14 residues. The V gene's germline CDR1 is SNHLY and CDR2 FYNNEI. The DNA for the CDR3 is TGTGCCAGCAGTGAGTTCGGAACGACCTACGAGCAGTACTTC. Protein product: CASSEFGTTYEQYF.

This clone was recorded only once. V gene TRBV7-2 combines with J gene TRBJ2-7; D might be TRBD1 or TRBD2, each matching 5 bases. The CDR3 has 15 amino acids. Germline assignment: CDR1 SGHTA and CDR2 FQGNSA. V shed 5 bases and J shed 4 bases, with 18 bases lying between them. The CDR3 is CASSLIAGRWYEQYF. CDR3 DNA: TGTGCCAGCAGCCTAATCGCAGGGAGATGGTACGAGCAGTACTTC.

This clone appeared a single time. This rearrangement joins TRBV28 to TRBJ2-3; D remains ambiguous. V was shortened by 5 bases and J by 6 bases, with 6 bases between the two germline ends. CDR3 length equals 11 residues. Germline CDR1 reads MDHEN; CDR2 reads SYDVKM. CDR3 sequence reads: CASSPHDTQYF. The DNA for the CDR3 is TGTGCCAGCAGTCCCCATGATACGCAGTATTTT. The full variable domain, its missing parts supplied by reference TRBV28 and TRBJ2-3, is DVKVTQSSRYLVKRTGEKVFLECVQDMDHENMFWYRQDPGLGLRLIYFSYDVKMKEKGDIPEGYSVSREKKERFSLILESASTNQTSMYLCASSPHDTQYFGPGTRLTVL.

This chain joins TRBV9 and TRBJ1-1, with TRBD1 as a possible D gene (5 bases). Trimming shortened V by 3 bases and J by 5 bases, and 8 bases separated the two germline ends. The CDR3 sequence is 12 residues long. The germline V gene has CDR1 SGDLS and CDR2 YYNGEE. CDR3: CASSAPGTEAFF. The CDR3 coding sequence is TGTGCCAGCAGCGCCCCAGGGACTGAAGCTTTCTTT. Complete variable domain (other parts from reference TRBV9 and TRBJ1-1): DSGVTQTPKHLITATGQRVTLRCSPRSGDLSVYWYQQSLDQGLQFLIQYYNGEERAKGNILERFSAQQFPDLHSELNLSSLELGDSALYFCASSAPGTEAFFGQGTRLTVV.

This clone was recorded only once. The chain uses TRBV27 and TRBJ2-7; D is possibly TRBD1 or TRBD2 (6 bases each). Trimming shortened V by 4 bases and J by 3 bases, and 13 bases separated the two germline ends. The CDR3 covers 14 residues. Germline V lookup: CDR1 MNHEY, CDR2 SMNVEV (reference sequence). The CDR3 coding sequence is TGTGCCAGCAGTTCCCCAGGAGGGGGCTACGAGCAGTACTTC. Its protein product is CASSSPGGGYEQYF.

The rearrangement uses TRBV6-5 and TRBJ1-1; maybe TRBD1 (6 bases). This CDR3 is 14 amino acids long. Germline V lookup: CDR1 MNHEY, CDR2 SVGAGI. Trimming shortened V by 6 bases and J by 5 bases, and 16 bases separated the two germline ends. CDR3 DNA: TGTGCCAGCAGGCCAATTTTAGGGGGAACTGAAGCTTTCTTT. Its protein product is CASRPILGGTEAFF.

The chain has TRBV6-6 and TRBJ2-4; TRBD1 is a possible D gene (5 bases). The ends were cut back, 7 bases at V and 10 bases at J, with 23 bases in the middle. Germline CDR1 MNHNY, CDR2 SVGAGI (reference sequence). This CDR3 is 15 amino acids long. The CDR3 nucleotides are TGTGCCAGCACCTCAGGGATGACGGACGCAGGGATTCAGTACTTC. It codes for CASTSGMTDAGIQYF.

The CDR3 nucleotides are TGTGCCAGCAGCTTAGATCTGGGGACAGGGGTTGAGACCCAGTACTTC. Translating it yields CASSLDLGTGVETQYF. This chain connects TRBV11-2 to TRBJ2-5; 10 bases agree with TRBD1. The CDR3 loop spans 16 amino acids. Germline CDR1 SGHAT, CDR2 FQNNGV. V gave up 0 bases and J gave up 5 bases; unmatched junction bases: 6.

The gene calls are TRBV29-1 and TRBJ1-1, with unresolved D. V lost 7 bases to trimming and J lost 5 bases, with 14 bases between them. The CDR3 totals 12 residues. Germline CDR1 SQVTM, CDR2 ANQGSEA. Here the CDR3 reads CSAETGFTEAFF. The CDR3 DNA sequence: TGCAGCGCCGAGACTGGGTTTACTGAAGCTTTCTTT.

This chain connects TRBV9 to TRBJ1-2; the D gene is possibly TRBD1 (6 bases). This CDR3 comprises 13 residues. Trimming cost V 2 bases and J 4 bases, with 9 bases left between them. Germline CDR1 and CDR2: SGDLS and YYNGEE. The CDR3 DNA follows: TGTGCCAGCAGCGTCAGGGGTGGCTATGGCTACACCTTC. Its translation: CASSVRGGYGYTF.

The chain is built from TRBV30 and TRBJ1-2; 7 bases fit TRBD1. In germline, CDR1 is GTSNPN, CDR2 SVGIG (reference sequence). The V gene end was trimmed by 1 base and the J gene end by 8 bases; junction bases not matched to a gene: 4. This CDR3 contains 12 residues. The CDR3 bases are TGTGCCTGGAGTGGACAGGGAGGAGGCTACACCTTC. It specifies CAWSGQGGGYTF.

The chain links TRBV5-1 to TRBJ1-5; D is unresolved. The CDR3 runs to 14 residues. V lost 8 bases and J 2 bases, leaving 14 bases between the germline ends. Germline loops: CDR1 SGHRS, CDR2 YFSETQ. CDR3 DNA: TGCGCCAGTCCGCATGGGAATGGCAATCAGCCCCAGCATTTT. The encoded protein is CASPHGNGNQPQHF.

The V gene is TRBV6-2 or TRBV6-3, the J gene TRBJ2-2, with D uncertain. CDR3 length equals 15 residues. V was clipped by 6 bases and J by 4 bases, with 15 bases between them. CDR1 is MNHEY, CDR2 SVGEGT, per germline. The DNA for the CDR3 is TGTGCCAGCAGCAGTCCTAGGATGGGCACCGGGGAGCTGTTTTTT. It yields the protein CASSSPRMGTGELFF.

The chain carries TRBV6-5 and TRBJ1-5, with D unresolved. Per the germline V gene, CDR1 is MNHEY and CDR2 is SVGAGI. V shed 2 bases and J shed 2 bases, with 10 bases lying between them. This CDR3 contains 15 residues. CDR3 loop: CASSYSGLRNQPQHF. The DNA of the CDR3 is TGTGCCAGCAGTTACAGCGGGCTTCGCAATCAGCCCCAGCATTTT.

This rearrangement joins TRBV9 to TRBJ2-1, with D unresolved. V was trimmed by 1 base and J by 9 bases, leaving 20 bases between them. CDR3 length: 16 amino acids. Germline values: CDR1 SGDLS, CDR2 YYNGEE. The CDR3 here is CASSVSPRPIGSEQFF. In DNA form, the CDR3 reads TGTGCCAGCAGCGTATCGCCGAGGCCAATTGGCAGTGAGCAGTTCTTC.

This clone rates as medium-sized. The rearrangement links TRBV25-1 to TRBJ2-1, with D perhaps TRBD1 (5 bases). The CDR3 is 18 amino acids. V was trimmed by 4 bases and J by 0 bases, leaving 19 bases between them. CDR1 is MGHDK, CDR2 SYGVNS, per germline. DNA of the CDR3: TGTGCCAGCAGTGCGAACAGGCGTCATATGGACTCCTACAATGAGCAGTTCTTC. Residues: CASSANRRHMDSYNEQFF.

With respect to this clone: The sample has other DNA sequences that encode this CDR3 too. The chain couples TRBV7-3 to TRBJ2-1; TRBD2 is a possible D gene (5 bases). The CDR3 length is 15 residues. Trimming took 0 bases from V and 0 from J, leaving 6 bases between them. Germline lookup yields CDR1 SGHTA and CDR2 FQGTGA. This chain's CDR3 is CASSLTGSSYNEQFF. CDR3 DNA: TGTGCCAGCAGCTTAACGGGGAGCTCCTACAATGAGCAGTTCTTC.

The chain is built from TRBV30 and TRBJ2-5; maybe TRBD1 (5 bases). V shed 0 bases and J shed 1 base, with 9 bases lying between them. Germline V gene data show CDR1 as GTSNPN and CDR2 as SVGIG (reference sequence). The CDR3 extends over 14 amino acids. The CDR3 loop reads CAWSVLGAQETQYF. DNA for the CDR3: TGTGCCTGGAGTGTACTTGGGGCCCAAGAGACCCAGTACTTC.

The chain uses TRBV9 and TRBJ2-7; D perhaps matches TRBD1 (6 bases). V lost 4 bases, J lost 5 bases, and 16 bases lay in between. The germline V gene has CDR1 SGDLS and CDR2 YYNGEE. CDR3 size: 14 residues. CDR3 protein: CASSLRTDGDEQYF. In DNA form, the CDR3 reads TGTGCCAGCAGCCTCCGGACAGACGGGGACGAGCAGTACTTC.

The chain links TRBV15 to TRBJ2-2; D not resolved. Deletions cut 1 base from V and 4 bases from J, with 4 bases between. The CDR3 consists of 13 residues. Looked up from germline, CDR1 is LNHNV and CDR2 is YYDKDF (reference sequence). The CDR3, as DNA: TGTGCCACCAGCAGAGGGCCCACCGGGGAGCTGTTTTTT. This codes for CATSRGPTGELFF.

The V gene is TRBV7-3, the J gene TRBJ2-1, with D perhaps matching TRBD1 (6 bases). Between the trimmed V and J ends, which lost 5 bases and 10 bases, there was a span of 18 bases. Germline V lookup: CDR1 SGHTA, CDR2 FQGTGA. The CDR3 runs 14 residues. CDR3 sequence: CASSHDTGQGEQFF. In nucleotides, the CDR3 is TGTGCCAGCAGCCATGATACAGGGCAGGGCGAGCAGTTCTTC.

DNA of the CDR3: TGTGCCAGCAGTTTATCGGAACTCTCGGGGCAGTATTTT. It encodes CASSLSELSGQYF. V is TRBV27 and J is TRBJ2-3; D is ambiguous. Trimming removed 0 bases from V and 11 bases from J, with 12 bases in between. The CDR3 loop spans 13 amino acids. CDR1 MNHEY and CDR2 SMNVEV come from the germline V gene (reference sequence).

The rearrangement links TRBV30 to TRBJ2-1; the match to TRBD2 covers 13 bases. With 4 bases clipped from V and 7 bases from J, the junction kept 4 bases outside the gene matches. CDR3 length: 14 residues. Germline CDR1 is GTSNPN and CDR2 is SVGIG (reference sequence). Written as DNA, the CDR3 is TGTGCCTGGACCCGGACTAGCGGGGGTAATGAGCAGTTCTTC. It specifies CAWTRTSGGNEQFF.

This clone has only one observation. CDR3 sequence (DNA): TGTGCCAGTAAGGCAATAATAAGCGGGTCGCCTCGAGACAATCAGCCCCAGCATTTT. Residues: CASKAIISGSPRDNQPQHF. The rearrangement links TRBV19 to TRBJ1-5; D gene ambiguous. Trimming stripped 7 bases from V and 3 bases from J, with 28 bases between. Looked up from germline, CDR1 is LNHDA and CDR2 is SQIVND (reference sequence). The length of the CDR3 is 19 residues.